The 32 T cell receptor beta chains reported below all come from one sample, sequenced in a study of T cell clonality in common variable immunodeficiency (dated by TCRdb to 2013 to 2016). Overall study results and their limits: CVID TCRbeta sequences reportedly showed fewer deletions and N-nucleotide insertions and lacked highly modified clones with 13 or more V deletions.

For these receptors, no antigen is known. Receptor libraries were prepared by the immunoSEQ multiplex PCR assay. What TCRdb holds here is the immuneACCESS table cut down to in-frame rearrangements. Part of the clones is not present; checked against another copy, under half of the missing clones reflect an unresolved V gene, and the others are unexplained. This sample contains approximately 29,000 clones, none of which is a singleton. The ten most abundant clones make up roughly 3% of the sample. Sequenced: peripheral blood mononuclear cells. These receptor sequences come from a human donor with common variable immunodeficiency.

This clone has just a few counts. The read falls 3 residues short of the CDR3 end, and the missing part is taken from the germline J gene. This chain joins TRBV7-2 and TRBJ2-7; 7 bases map to TRBD2. V shed 3 bases and J 2 bases; nucleotides not matched to a gene: 7. This CDR3 comprises 15 residues. CDR1 is SGHTA and CDR2 is FQGNSA in the germline V gene. The sequenced CDR3 bases are TGTGCCAGCAGCTTTGACATGACTAGCCCCTACGAG. Residues: CASSFDMTSPYE. The CDR3 reads in full as CASSFDMTSPYEQYF. The variable domain in full, with the rest retrieved from reference TRBV7-2 and TRBJ2-7, is GAGVSQSPSNKVTEKGKDVELRCDPISGHTALYWYRQSLGQGLEFLIYFQGNSAPDKSGLPSDRFSAERTGGSVSTLTIQRTQQEDSAVYLCASSFDMTSPYEQYFGPGTRLTVT.

This clone has only a few counts. The read halts 3 residues ahead of the CDR3 end, with the missing end drawn from the germline J gene. The rearrangement links TRBV6-1 to TRBJ2-1; 7 bases agree with TRBD1. Germline CDR1 reads MNHNS; CDR2 reads SASEGT. The CDR3 consists of 14 residues. V lost 4 bases, J lost 6 bases, and 6 bases stayed unmatched. The DNA read from the CDR3 is TGTGCCAGCAGTGGCCTGGCAGGGGGCAATGAG. Translating gives CASSGLAGGNE. The complete CDR3 protein is CASSGLAGGNEQFF.

Comment on this clone: The read ends 3 residues shy of where the CDR3 ends; the end is completed using the germline J gene. The V call is TRBV7-9, the J call TRBJ2-2; 8 bases match TRBD1. From germline, CDR1 is SEHNR and CDR2 FQNEAQ (reference sequence). This CDR3 has 14 residues. Losses at the gene ends were 11 bases for V and 3 bases for J; bases not matched to a gene: 8. This CDR3 reads CASIQGAYTGELFF. The sequenced part of the CDR3 DNA is TGTGCCTCGATTCAGGGGGCTTACACCGGGGAG.

On this clone: The read terminates 3 residues ahead of where the CDR3 ends, so the germline J gene completes it. The rearrangement uses TRBV18 and TRBJ2-5; a weak D match, TRBD2 (5 bases). V lost 0 bases and J lost 0, with 17 bases in between. Germline V gene lookup returns CDR1 KGHSH and CDR2 LQKENI. The CDR3 is 18 amino acids. The DNA read from the CDR3 is TGTGCCAGCTCACCACCGAGGACTTACGGAACCTACCAAGAGACC. Translated: CASSPPRTYGTYQET. The whole CDR3 sequence is CASSPPRTYGTYQETQYF.

Worth noting for this clone: The read ends 3 residues shy of where the CDR3 ends; the end is completed using the germline J gene. The chain links TRBV19 to TRBJ1-3, with D hard to call. CDR3 length: 14 amino acids. Deletions cut 3 bases from V and 8 bases from J, with 14 bases between. Looked up from germline, CDR1 is LNHDA and CDR2 is SQIVND (reference sequence). CDR3 bases read: TGTGCCAGTAGTATCGGGCGGGGAGTGGACACC. Protein: CASSIGRGVDT. The CDR3 in full is CASSIGRGVDTIYF.

Here the CDR3 reads CASSLFGGGAYEQYF. The DNA read from the CDR3 is TGCGCCAGCAGCTTGTTCGGCGGGGGGGCTTACGAG. The chain employs TRBV5-1 and TRBJ2-7; TRBD2 matches at 9 bases. The read gets to within 3 residues of the CDR3 end, and the germline J gene fills in the rest. Germline CDR1 and CDR2: SGHRS and YFSETQ. With 1 base clipped from V and 4 bases from J, the junction kept 6 bases outside the gene matches. The CDR3 has 15 amino acids.

Regarding this clone: Coverage ceases 3 residues before the CDR3 finishes, and the germline J gene fills in the end. The chain recombines TRBV7-9 with TRBJ2-2, with unresolved D. The V gene lost 4 bases and the J gene lost 4 bases, with 13 bases spanning the gap. The CDR3 has 15 amino acids. Germline loops: CDR1 SEHNR, CDR2 FQNEAQ (reference sequence). The part of the CDR3 DNA that was read is TGTGCCAGCAGCTCCCTTGGGCCAATCACCGGGGAG. Its protein product is CASSSLGPITGE. The full CDR3 is CASSSLGPITGELFF.

This clone was counted ten times or more. The CDR3 end lies 3 residues beyond the end of the read and is filled in from the germline J gene. The chain couples TRBV12-3 or TRBV12-4 to TRBJ1-1; TRBD1 might be the D (6 bases). The CDR3 is made up of 13 amino acids. V was clipped by 7 bases and J by 1 base, with 10 bases between them. Partial CDR3 DNA: TGTGCCAGCACCTTGGACAGGAACACTGAA. Protein sequence: CASTLDRNTE. The entire CDR3 protein reads CASTLDRNTEAFF.

This clone was counted a few times. Here the CDR3 reads CASSRQGSSYEQYF. Partial CDR3 DNA: TGTGCCAGCAGTAGACAGGGGAGCTCCTACGAG. This chain connects TRBV6-2 or TRBV6-3 to TRBJ2-7, with 8 positions matching TRBD1. With the read ending 3 residues before the CDR3 end, the germline J gene is used to fill in that end. The CDR3 covers 14 residues. Per germline, CDR1 MNHEY and CDR2 SVGEGT. The ends lost 5 bases at V and 0 bases at J; junction bases unmatched: 3.

This clone was counted between two and nine times. The observed sequence ends 3 residues before the CDR3 terminus, with the missing tail filled in from the germline J gene. The rearrangement uses TRBV7-9 and TRBJ1-2; perhaps TRBD1 as D (5 bases). Germline assignment: CDR1 SEHNR and CDR2 FQNEAQ (reference sequence). Trimming removed 4 bases from V and 5 bases from J, with 14 bases in between. The CDR3 runs 14 residues. CDR3: CASSYQGVGYGYTF. The covered CDR3 bases are TGTGCCAGCAGCTATCAGGGAGTCGGATATGGC.

This clone counts as medium-sized. The CDR3 end lies 3 residues beyond the end of the read and is filled in from the germline J gene. The gene calls are TRBV5-1 and TRBJ1-6; TRBD1 matches at 8 bases. The CDR3 covers 20 residues. The trim removed 0 bases at V and 0 bases at J, leaving 11 bases unmatched. Per germline, CDR1 SGHRS and CDR2 YFSETQ. CDR3 in amino acids: CASSLDPFRTGSSYNSPLHF. The covered CDR3 bases are TGCGCCAGCAGCTTGGATCCTTTCCGGACAGGGAGCTCCTATAATTCACCC.

This clone has a handful of counts. The CDR3 extends 3 residues past the end of the read, so its final part is completed from the germline J gene. This same CDR3 is encoded by further DNA sequences in the sample. J is TRBJ2-4 and V is TRBV19, with 10 bases aligning to TRBD1. The CDR3 contains 19 residues. Germline lookup yields CDR1 LNHDA and CDR2 SQIVND (reference sequence). V gave up 2 bases and J gave up 0 bases; unmatched junction bases: 10. The chain's CDR3 is CASSISGTGDRLAKNIQYF. The sequenced part of the CDR3 DNA is TGTGCCAGTAGTATAAGCGGGACAGGGGACCGTCTAGCCAAAAACATT.

This clone was counted ten times or more. The sequence runs out 3 residues before the end of the CDR3; the remainder is reconstructed from the germline J gene. This chain links TRBV19 with TRBJ2-3; 7 nucleotides align to TRBD2. Germline CDR1 reads LNHDA; CDR2 reads SQIVND (reference sequence). This CDR3 has 16 amino acids. J gave up 1 base and V 6 bases, and 10 bases lay outside the gene matches. This CDR3 is CASRKLTGGGTDTQYF. The CDR3 DNA, read in part, is TGTGCCAGTAGAAAACTTACGGGGGGTGGCACAGATACG.

As for this clone: The read ends 3 residues shy of where the CDR3 ends; the end is completed using the germline J gene. The chain combines TRBV7-3 with TRBJ2-2; D gene uncertain. The germline gives CDR1 SGHTA, CDR2 FQGTGA. The V and J ends lost 0 bases and 0 bases respectively, with 8 bases between them. The CDR3 length is 16 residues. The sequenced CDR3 bases are TGTGCCAGCAGCTTAACGTCGGCGGCGAACACCGGGGAG. This encodes CASSLTSAANTGE. The entire CDR3 protein reads CASSLTSAANTGELFF. Combining the CDR3 with reference TRBV7-3 and TRBJ2-2 gives the whole variable domain GAGVSQTPSNKVTEKGKYVELRCDPISGHTALYWYRQSLGQGPEFLIYFQGTGAADDSGLPNDRFFAVRPEGSVSTLKIQRTERGDSAVYLCASSLTSAANTGELFFGEGSRLTVL.

This clone was seen at least ten times. The read terminates 3 residues ahead of where the CDR3 ends, so the germline J gene completes it. The chain combines TRBV29-1 with TRBJ2-5; 13 bases fit TRBD2. Trimming took 7 bases from V and 6 from J; bases not matched to a gene: 8. This CDR3 region has 14 residues. Germline-derived CDR1 and CDR2 are SQVTM and ANQGSEA. CDR3 protein: CSAGLAGVLQTQYF. CDR3 bases read: TGCAGCGCTGGACTAGCGGGGGTTTTACAGACC.

Remarks on this clone: The read ends 3 residues early relative to the CDR3; the germline J gene fills the gap. The J gene is TRBJ1-3, the V gene TRBV6-2 or TRBV6-3, with TRBD1 matching 9 bases. The CDR3 spans 16 residues. Germline CDR1 reads MNHEY; CDR2 reads SVGEGT. V dropped 6 bases and J dropped 0; count of bases not matched to a gene: 6. The CDR3 sequence: CASSPGQGYSGNTIYF. CDR3 bases read: TGTGCCAGCAGCCCGGGACAGGGATACTCTGGAAACACC.

This clone came up a few times. The CDR3 extends 3 residues past the end of the read, so its final part is completed from the germline J gene. This chain connects TRBV7-8 to TRBJ2-2, with a tentative D call TRBD1 (6 bases). Germline CDR1 SGHVS, CDR2 FQNEAQ. V shed 11 bases and J shed 7 bases, with 11 bases lying between them. CDR3 length: 11 amino acids. The covered CDR3 bases are TGTGCCCTCATCAGGGGCGGGGAG. Translation: CALIRGGE. The whole CDR3 reads CALIRGGELFF.

With regard to this clone: The CDR3 is cut off 3 residues early in the read; its end comes from the germline J gene. The J gene is TRBJ2-7, the V gene TRBV5-1; D is perhaps TRBD1 (6 bases). Germline lookup yields CDR1 SGHRS and CDR2 YFSETQ. CDR3 length: 13 amino acids. V was clipped by 4 bases and J by 3 bases, with 11 bases between them. This chain's CDR3 is CASSGLQGYEQYF. The part of the CDR3 DNA that was read is TGCGCCAGCAGCGGTCTACAGGGCTACGAG.

A note on this clone: The read comes to an end 3 residues before the CDR3 does, leaving the germline J gene to fill in the end. This sequence joins TRBV19 and TRBJ2-7; 12 bases are a match to TRBD1. Germline-derived CDR1 and CDR2 are LNHDA and SQIVND (reference sequence). The CDR3 totals 19 residues. V was clipped by 3 bases and J by 0 bases; unmatched bases: 12. Partial CDR3 DNA: TGTGCCAGTAGTATCAACCCGGGACAGGGGGCCCTTAGCTCCTACGAG. Translating it yields CASSINPGQGALSSYE. The whole CDR3 sequence reads CASSINPGQGALSSYEQYF.

As to this clone: The CDR3 is cut off 3 residues early in the read; its end comes from the germline J gene. This chain links TRBV2 with TRBJ2-3; 13 bases line up with TRBD2. The CDR3 contains 16 residues. The J segment lost 3 bases and the V segment lost 6 bases, leaving 6 bases of the junction unmatched. Looked up from germline, CDR1 is SNHLY and CDR2 is FYNNEI. CDR3 DNA (partial): TGTGCCAGCAGAGTTATGACTAGCGGGGGGACAGATACG. Translated, it gives CASRVMTSGGTDT. The entire CDR3 protein reads CASRVMTSGGTDTQYF.

As for this clone: The CDR3 extends 3 residues past the end of the read, so its final part is completed from the germline J gene. The rearrangement uses TRBV7-2 and TRBJ2-3, with D perhaps matching TRBD2 (6 bases). Looked up from germline, CDR1 is SGHTA and CDR2 is FQGNSA. The CDR3 is 13 residues long. Trimming removed 6 bases at V and 8 bases at J, with 15 bases between. Incomplete CDR3 DNA: TGTGCCAGCAGTTCCCAACGGGGAGGTACG. Its protein product is CASSSQRGGT. The full CDR3 protein is CASSSQRGGTQYF.

This clone was detected only a few times. Read sequence stops 3 residues before the CDR3 end, and the germline J gene provides the missing end. This sequence joins TRBV6-1 and TRBJ2-3, with a possible D match to TRBD2 (5 bases). The CDR3 runs to 15 residues. V was trimmed by 2 bases and J by 2 bases, leaving 11 bases between them. CDR1 is MNHNS, CDR2 SASEGT, per germline. CDR3 sequence reads: CASSETVDYTDTQYF. The part of the CDR3 DNA that was read is TGTGCCAGCAGTGAAACGGTAGACTACACAGATACG.

Of note for this clone: Read data end 3 residues before the CDR3 end; the end is taken from the germline J gene. J is TRBJ1-2 and V is TRBV7-9; no firm D call. V shed 4 bases and J shed 5 bases, with 8 bases lying between them. The germline V gene has CDR1 SEHNR and CDR2 FQNEAQ (reference sequence). The CDR3 consists of 12 residues. The CDR3 sequence: CASSSDLYGYTF. CDR3 DNA (partial): TGTGCCAGCAGCTCAGATCTTTATGGC.

In its sample, this clone was seen many times. Read sequence stops 3 residues before the CDR3 end, and the germline J gene provides the missing end. V is TRBV5-1 and J is TRBJ2-7, with 10 bases that match TRBD2. V gave up 1 base and J gave up 0 bases; unmatched junction bases: 4. Germline V lookup: CDR1 SGHRS, CDR2 YFSETQ. This CDR3 region has 16 residues. CDR3 bases read: TGCGCCAGCAGCTTGACTAGCGGGGTACTCTCCTACGAG. Translating gives CASSLTSGVLSYE. The whole CDR3 protein reads CASSLTSGVLSYEQYF. Based on the CDR3 plus reference TRBV5-1 and TRBJ2-7, the full variable domain is KAGVTQTPRYLIKTRGQQVTLSCSPISGHRSVSWYQQTPGQGLQFLFEYFSETQRNKGNFPGRFSGRQFSNSRSEMNVSTLELGDSALYLCASSLTSGVLSYEQYFGPGTRLTVT.

Comments on this clone: The observed sequence ends 3 residues before the CDR3 terminus, with the missing tail filled in from the germline J gene. V is TRBV20-1 and J is TRBJ2-7; maybe TRBD2 (5 bases). The CDR3 totals 12 residues. Trimming shortened V by 5 bases and J by 4 bases, and 12 bases separated the two germline ends. CDR1 and CDR2 (germline): DFQATT, SNEGSKA (reference sequence). CDR3 region: CSAQSGLYEQYF. The DNA read from the CDR3 is TGCAGTGCTCAGAGCGGACTTTACGAG.

This clone was picked up a small number of times. The read terminates 3 residues ahead of where the CDR3 ends, so the germline J gene completes it. The rearrangement links TRBV7-9 to TRBJ2-1, with D tentatively TRBD2 (7 bases). CDR3 length equals 15 residues. V lost 1 base, J lost 7 bases, and 14 bases lay in between. Germline assignment: CDR1 SEHNR and CDR2 FQNEAQ (reference sequence). CDR3 sequence: CASSLGGGGTNEQFF. Partial CDR3 DNA: TGTGCCAGCAGCTTAGGGGGAGGGGGTACGAATGAG.

This clone was detected many times. Read sequence stops 3 residues before the CDR3 end, and the germline J gene provides the missing end. The rearrangement uses TRBV5-1 and TRBJ1-4; the match to TRBD1 covers 7 bases. The V gene end was trimmed by 0 bases and the J gene end by 7 bases; junction bases not matched to a gene: 6. The CDR3 totals 15 residues. Germline CDR1 reads SGHRS; CDR2 reads YFSETQ. The CDR3 bases that were read are TGCGCCAGCAGCTTGGCCGAGACAGGGATTGAAAAA. It translates to CASSLAETGIEK. From start to end, the CDR3 is CASSLAETGIEKLFF.

Details on this clone: The CDR3 end lies 3 residues beyond the end of the read and is filled in from the germline J gene. The chain carries TRBV19 and TRBJ1-1; no clear D. The CDR3 runs to 16 residues. CDR1 is LNHDA and CDR2 is SQIVND in the germline V gene (reference sequence). The CDR3 region is CASSSRLTTPGYRAFF. The CDR3 DNA, read in part, is TGTGCCAGTAGTAGCCGCCTGACTACCCCCGGCTACCGG.

In regard to this clone: Sequencing ends 3 residues short of the CDR3 end; the germline J gene provides the rest. This sequence joins TRBV5-1 and TRBJ1-2; D is perhaps TRBD1 (6 bases). The CDR3 contains 16 residues. Germline V gives CDR1 SGHRS, CDR2 YFSETQ. CDR3 sequence: CASSPGARGSSKGYTF. The part of the CDR3 DNA that was read is TGCGCCAGCAGCCCCGGGGCCAGGGGTTCTTCGAAGGGC.

Concerning this clone itself: With the read ending 3 residues before the CDR3 end, the germline J gene is used to fill in that end. The chain recombines TRBV19 with TRBJ2-2; D is perhaps TRBD2 (5 bases). CDR1 LNHDA and CDR2 SQIVND come from the germline V gene (reference sequence). V gave up 7 bases and J gave up 6 bases, with 12 bases separating them. The CDR3 spans 13 residues. CDR3 sequence: CASMERTAGELFF. The part of the CDR3 DNA that was read is TGTGCCAGTATGGAGAGGACTGCCGGGGAG.

This clone was observed many times. The CDR3 is cut off 3 residues early in the read; its end comes from the germline J gene. The chain couples TRBV20-1 to TRBJ1-1; D remains ambiguous. CDR3 length: 13 amino acids. V was shortened by 5 bases and J by 3 bases, with 13 bases between the two germline ends. CDR1 is DFQATT, CDR2 SNEGSKA, per germline (reference sequence). The part of the CDR3 DNA that was read is TGCAGTGCTTTCCCTCTTAGTGACACTGAA. Its protein product is CSAFPLSDTE. The CDR3, in full, reads CSAFPLSDTEAFF.

In regard to this clone: Read coverage stops 3 residues before the CDR3 terminus; the germline J gene supplies the remainder. The rearrangement joins TRBV7-2 to TRBJ2-7; 7 nucleotides line up with TRBD1. CDR1 SGHTA and CDR2 FQGNSA come from the germline V gene. This CDR3 spans 15 amino acids. The trim removed 0 bases at V and 2 bases at J, leaving 4 bases unmatched. The CDR3 bases that were read are TGTGCCAGCAGCTTAGCCGGGACAGACCCCTACGAG. Amino acids: CASSLAGTDPYE. The whole CDR3 protein is CASSLAGTDPYEQYF.